This TCR beta chain was sequenced during a study of T cell responses to AZD1222 COVID-19 vaccine. General observations from the study: Without day 14 samples, only post-peak T cell repertoires were studied. White British people made up most donors, females outnumbered males, and clonal diversity was possibly underestimated.

As concerns this clone: Antigen unknown.

Germline CDR1 is MNHEY and CDR2 is SVGAGI. V lost 9 bases and J 2 bases, leaving 9 bases between the germline ends. This CDR3 is built from 12 residues. Here immunoSEQ multiplex PCR was the method, and the copy in TCRdb shows in-frame clones only, minus some. The sample records 200,000 or so clones, about nine tenths being singletons. The sequence derives from an adult in good health. The chain joins TRBV6-5 to TRBJ2-3, with D possibly matching TRBD1 (6 bases). This specimen was peripheral blood, taken on day 0 of AZD1222 vaccination. The CDR3 protein is CASRTDTDTQYF. In nucleotides, the CDR3 is TGTGCCAGTCGGACAGACACAGATACGCAGTATTTT.